Following are 6 T cell receptor beta chains from one sample sequenced in a study of beta chain features in type 1 diabetes. Expressed TCRB transcripts were sequenced, since all the RNA that had been isolated was reverse transcribed. The protocol was immunoSEQ multiplex PCR, while the TCRdb copy is restricted to in-frame clones and leaves out a portion. The sample carries 240,000 or so clones, roughly two thirds recorded once. The specimen sequenced was naive CD4+ T cells from blood. These receptors came from a man aged 25-45 years in good health.

There are a few counts of this clone. The chain combines TRBV29-1 with TRBJ1-6; D is unclear. The CDR3 length is 13 residues. The V and J ends lost 5 bases and 6 bases respectively, with 11 bases between them. Germline CDR1 reads SQVTM; CDR2 reads ANQGSEA. CDR3 coding DNA: TGCAGCGTTATCGAGTCCACTAATTCACCCCTCCACTTT. It yields the protein CSVIESTNSPLHF.

Here the CDR3 DNA reads TGTGCCAGCAGCCCTACGGGCAGCACAGATACGCAGTATTTT. Translated: CASSPTGSTDTQYF. The chain joins TRBV7-2 to TRBJ2-3, with D hard to call. Trimming took 5 bases from V and 0 from J, leaving 9 bases between them. Looked up from germline, CDR1 is SGHTA and CDR2 is FQGNSA. The CDR3 runs to 14 residues.

In this sample, this clone turned up a few times. Within the sample, other DNA sequences also encode this same CDR3. This chain joins TRBV30 and TRBJ1-1; weak D call: TRBD1 (5 bases). V was pared by 4 bases and J by 2 bases, with 11 bases between. Germline assignment: CDR1 GTSNPN and CDR2 SVGIG (reference sequence). The CDR3 loop spans 13 amino acids. In nucleotides, the CDR3 is TGTGCCTGGACGCGGCAGGGAAACACTGAAGCTTTCTTT. This sequence encodes CAWTRQGNTEAFF.

Turning to this clone: Other nucleotide sequences in the sample specify the same CDR3. V gene TRBV29-1 combines with J gene TRBJ2-2; D is undetermined. V lost 4 bases and J 0 bases, leaving 6 bases between the germline ends. This CDR3 has 13 amino acids. Germline CDR1 reads SQVTM; CDR2 reads ANQGSEA. Here the CDR3 reads CSVVGPNTGELFF. The CDR3 coding sequence is TGCAGCGTTGTAGGGCCGAACACCGGGGAGCTGTTTTTT.

For this clone: Other DNA sequences in this specimen translate into the identical CDR3. The chain combines TRBV29-1 with TRBJ2-6; 11 bases fit TRBD1. Germline V gene data show CDR1 as SQVTM and CDR2 as ANQGSEA. CDR3 length: 15 amino acids. After removal of 6 bases from V and 1 base from J, the junction contained 2 bases not matched to a gene. The DNA for the CDR3 is TGCAGCGTCGGGACAGGGGGATCTGGGGCCAACGTCCTGACTTTC. Translated: CSVGTGGSGANVLTF.

A few counts support this clone. This chain joins TRBV30 and TRBJ2-6, with D unresolved. Per the germline V gene, CDR1 is GTSNPN and CDR2 is SVGIG (reference sequence). The CDR3 consists of 13 residues. Trimming shortened V by 5 bases and J by 0 bases, and 5 bases separated the two germline ends. In DNA, the CDR3 is TGTGCCTGGGGTGGCTCTGGGGCCAACGTCCTGACTTTC. Its protein product is CAWGGSGANVLTF. The variable domain in full, completed from reference TRBV30 and TRBJ2-6, reads SQTIHQWPATLVQPVGSPLSLECTVEGTSNPNLYWYRQAAGRGLQLLFYSVGIGQISSEVPQNLSASRPQDRQFILSSKKLLLSDSGFYLCAWGGSGANVLTFGAGSRLTVL.